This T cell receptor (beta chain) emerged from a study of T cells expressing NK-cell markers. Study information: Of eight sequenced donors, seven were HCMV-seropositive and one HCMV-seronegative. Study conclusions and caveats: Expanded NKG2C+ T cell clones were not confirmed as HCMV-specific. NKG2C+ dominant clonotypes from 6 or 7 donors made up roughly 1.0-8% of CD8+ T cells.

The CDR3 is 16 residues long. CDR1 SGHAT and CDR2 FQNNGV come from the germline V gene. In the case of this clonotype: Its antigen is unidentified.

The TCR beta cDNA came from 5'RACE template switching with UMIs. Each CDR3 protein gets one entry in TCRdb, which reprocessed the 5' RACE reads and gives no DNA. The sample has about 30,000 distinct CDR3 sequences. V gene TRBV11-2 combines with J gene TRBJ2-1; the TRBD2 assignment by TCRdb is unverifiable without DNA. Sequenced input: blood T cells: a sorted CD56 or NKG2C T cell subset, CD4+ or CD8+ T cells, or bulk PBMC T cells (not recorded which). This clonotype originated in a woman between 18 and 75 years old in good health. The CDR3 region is CASSLAEGPSYNEQFF.